This T cell receptor (beta chain) was captured in a study of cytomegalovirus exposure and HLA in healthy donors. Background on the study: The 650 to 850 first-cohort repertoires and the roughly 130 validation repertoires shared the same platform, a later analysis reported. Study-wide points: In vitro experiments confirmed that a few CMV-associated chains were specific for CMV antigens.

Germline-derived CDR1 and CDR2 are KGHSH and LQKENI. V lost 3 bases and J lost 5; bases outside the gene matches: 17. The CDR3 runs to 18 residues. Concerning this clone: Its antigen is undetermined.

Here immunoSEQ multiplex PCR was the method, and the copy in TCRdb shows in-frame clones only, minus some. The table lists about 160,000 clones, around 92% of them singletons. This sequence joins TRBV18 and TRBJ2-7; 9 nucleotides agree with TRBD1. The sample comprised PBMCs. The clonotype comes from a man aged 18 to 30 in good health and CMV-seropositive. The CDR3 nucleotides are TGTGCCAGCTCACCCCCGAATGCCGACAGGGGGAATCGGAACGAGCAGTACTTC. It specifies CASSPPNADRGNRNEQYF.